Listed here are 29 T cell receptor beta chains from one sample, sequenced in a study of blood T cell repertoires in COVID-19. Produced via immunoSEQ multiplex PCR; TCRdb's table is partial and in-frame only. Found here are tens of thousands of clones, 80% to 90% of them singletons; the top ten hold around 1%. The specimen sequenced was peripheral blood. All receptors come from a human donor in a cohort sampled during active COVID-19.

The chain combines TRBV19 with TRBJ1-5; TRBD1 aligns across 8 bases. The CDR3 is 15 amino acids. J was trimmed by 1 base and V by 6 bases; bases with no gene match: 5. Looked up from germline, CDR1 is LNHDA and CDR2 is SQIVND (reference sequence). The CDR3 sequence: CASSRTGLSNQPQHF. As DNA, the CDR3 is TGTGCCAGTAGCCGGACAGGGTTGAGCAATCAGCCCCAGCATTTT.

The chain couples TRBV3-1 (or the pseudogene TRBV3-2) to TRBJ2-2; TRBD1 agrees at 7 bases. Germline V gene sequence: CDR1 LGHDT, CDR2 YNNKEL (reference sequence). With V trimmed by 3 bases and J by 4 bases, 11 bases remained unmatched. This CDR3 has 17 amino acids. The CDR3 region has the DNA TGTGCCAGCAGCCACTCAAGAGGGGACAGACGCACCGGGGAGCTGTTTTTT. Residues: CASSHSRGDRRTGELFF.

The J gene is TRBJ2-1, the V gene TRBV4-1; possible D gene TRBD2, 6 bases. Germline V gives CDR1 MGHRA, CDR2 YSYEKL. The V gene lost 1 base and the J gene lost 8 bases, with 15 bases spanning the gap. The length of the CDR3 is 15 residues. The CDR3 DNA follows: TGCGCCAGCAGCCAAGCCTCCCGGGAGTTCGATGAGCAGTTCTTC. Protein product: CASSQASREFDEQFF.

Worth noting for this clone: This sample also contains other DNA sequences that code for the same CDR3. V gene TRBV18 combines with J gene TRBJ2-1; D is ambiguous. This CDR3 region has 12 residues. CDR1 is KGHSH and CDR2 is LQKENI in the germline V gene. Trimming removed 3 bases at V and 6 bases at J, with 6 bases between. The CDR3 region has the DNA TGTGCCAGCTCACCTGGCGGCAATGAGCAGTTCTTC. Translating it yields CASSPGGNEQFF.

The rearrangement joins TRBV5-5 to TRBJ1-6, with D unresolved. V was shortened by 3 bases and J by 7 bases, with 8 bases between the two germline ends. CDR3 length: 13 residues. Germline CDR1 reads SGHKS; CDR2 reads YYEKEE (reference sequence). The CDR3 spells CASSYTENSPLHF. The CDR3, as DNA: TGTGCCAGCAGCTATACAGAGAATTCACCCCTCCACTTT.

This rearrangement joins TRBV28 to TRBJ1-2; a possible D gene is TRBD1 (5 bases). CDR3 length: 14 residues. Per germline, CDR1 MDHEN and CDR2 SYDVKM. V was pared by 8 bases and J by 0 bases, with 13 bases between. CDR3 region: CASFTGPPNYGYTF. CDR3 nucleotide sequence: TGTGCCAGCTTTACAGGTCCTCCTAACTATGGCTACACCTTC.

The chain employs TRBV3-1 (or the pseudogene TRBV3-2) and TRBJ2-2, with a possible D match to TRBD1 (6 bases). The CDR3 has 15 residues. Germline V gene lookup returns CDR1 LGHDT and CDR2 YNNKEL (reference sequence). Trimming cost V 0 bases and J 6 bases, with 11 bases left between them. CDR3 DNA: TGTGCCAGCAGCCAAGAGGGGGCTGCCGCCGGGGAGCTGTTTTTT. It specifies CASSQEGAAAGELFF.

This chain links TRBV7-3 with TRBJ2-1, with 10 bases fitting TRBD1. CDR1 SGHTA and CDR2 FQGTGA come from the germline V gene. The CDR3 consists of 15 residues. The junction had 5 bases not matched to a gene; V was cut back by 2 bases and J by 7 bases. Here the CDR3 DNA reads TGTGCCAGCAGCTTAGGGGGGACAGGGGATAATGAGCAGTTCTTC. Translation: CASSLGGTGDNEQFF.

The chain employs TRBV6-6 and TRBJ1-2; 8 bases agree with TRBD1. Germline lookup yields CDR1 MNHNY and CDR2 SVGAGI (reference sequence). CDR3 size: 19 residues. V shed 5 bases and J 5 bases; nucleotides not matched to a gene: 22. The CDR3 DNA reads as TGTGCCAGCAGTCCCACAGGGGGTTTGATCGGGGCAGGATCTTATGGCTACACCTTC. This sequence encodes CASSPTGGLIGAGSYGYTF.

The chain is built from TRBV5-1 and TRBJ2-2; 10 bases agree with TRBD2. Losses at the gene ends were 0 bases for V and 6 bases for J; bases not matched to a gene: 5. Germline values: CDR1 SGHRS, CDR2 YFSETQ. The CDR3 is 16 residues long. The CDR3 is CASSLGLAGVPGELFF. For the CDR3, the DNA is TGCGCCAGCAGCTTGGGACTAGCGGGTGTACCCGGGGAGCTGTTTTTT. Filled out from reference TRBV5-1 and TRBJ2-2, the complete variable domain reads KAGVTQTPRYLIKTRGQQVTLSCSPISGHRSVSWYQQTPGQGLQFLFEYFSETQRNKGNFPGRFSGRQFSNSRSEMNVSTLELGDSALYLCASSLGLAGVPGELFFGEGSRLTVL.

J is TRBJ2-5 and V is TRBV19, with D hard to call. The CDR3 is 13 amino acids. The ends were cut back, 3 bases at V and 4 bases at J, with 9 bases in the middle. Germline loops: CDR1 LNHDA, CDR2 SQIVND (reference sequence). The chain's CDR3 is CASSIQVGETQYF. The CDR3, as DNA: TGTGCCAGTAGTATCCAGGTTGGAGAGACCCAGTACTTC.

This clone was seen a single time. CDR3 DNA: TGTGCCAGCAGCCCCTGGGGGGGAGAAGGGACTGAAGCTTTCTTT. Its protein product is CASSPWGGEGTEAFF. This chain links TRBV7-3 with TRBJ1-1; a possible D gene is TRBD1 (5 bases). The CDR3 runs to 15 residues. Trimming left V 5 bases short and J 5 bases short, with 18 bases between. Germline CDR1 reads SGHTA; CDR2 reads FQGTGA.

This chain joins TRBV6-5 and TRBJ2-1; D perhaps matches TRBD1 (6 bases). The germline V and J ends were trimmed by 6 bases and 3 bases, with 12 bases remaining between them. Germline-derived CDR1 and CDR2 are MNHEY and SVGAGI. The CDR3 spans 14 residues. The CDR3 nucleotides read TGTGCCAGCAGGTCACAGGGTATCTACAATGAGCAGTTCTTC. This encodes CASRSQGIYNEQFF.

The chain employs TRBV11-2 and TRBJ2-5; tentatively, D is TRBD1 (6 bases). Germline lookup yields CDR1 SGHAT and CDR2 FQNNGV. Trimming took 5 bases from V and 5 from J, leaving 15 bases between them. The CDR3 is made up of 14 amino acids. The DNA of the CDR3 is TGTGCCAGCAGCCTGGAACAGGGAAGTGAGACCCAGTACTTC. Protein sequence: CASSLEQGSETQYF.

The V call is TRBV19, the J call TRBJ2-7, with 7 bases that match TRBD2. CDR1 is LNHDA, CDR2 SQIVND, per germline (reference sequence). This CDR3 contains 16 residues. Trimming at V came to 6 bases and at J to 3 bases, leaving 14 bases not matched to a gene. CDR3 in DNA: TGTGCCAGTAGCTTCGGTGGGAGGGCCGGAGTCTACGAGCAGTACTTC. It codes for CASSFGGRAGVYEQYF. The full variable domain, with the rest looked up from reference TRBV19 and TRBJ2-7, is DGGITQSPKYLFRKEGQNVTLSCEQNLNHDAMYWYRQDPGQGLRLIYYSQIVNDFQKGDIAEGYSVSREKKESFPLTVTSAQKNPTAFYLCASSFGGRAGVYEQYFGPGTRLTVT.

The rearrangement joins TRBV7-2 to TRBJ2-4; TRBD2 might be the D (5 bases). This CDR3 is built from 16 residues. Germline assignment: CDR1 SGHTA and CDR2 FQGNSA. V shed 1 base and J shed 0 bases, with 10 bases lying between them. The CDR3 nucleotides are TGTGCCAGCAGCTTAGAGGCGGGCAGAGCCAAAAACATTCAGTACTTC. Translation: CASSLEAGRAKNIQYF. The full variable domain, completed using reference TRBV7-2 and TRBJ2-4, is GAGVSQSPSNKVTEKGKDVELRCDPISGHTALYWYRQSLGQGLEFLIYFQGNSAPDKSGLPSDRFSAERTGGSVSTLTIQRTQQEDSAVYLCASSLEAGRAKNIQYFGAGTRLSVL.

This sequence joins TRBV25-1 and TRBJ2-2, with 10 nucleotides matching TRBD2. The V segment lost 6 bases and the J segment 0 bases; nucleotides outside the gene matches: 7. The germline V gene encodes CDR1 MGHDK and CDR2 SYGVNS. The CDR3 has 17 residues. CDR3 DNA: TGTGCCAGCAGCAAGCGGGAGGGCCATGCGAACACCGGGGAGCTGTTTTTT. Translated, it gives CASSKREGHANTGELFF. Full variable domain (missing parts from reference TRBV25-1 and TRBJ2-2): EADIYQTPRYLVIGTGKKITLECSQTMGHDKMYWYQQDPGMELHLIHYSYGVNSTEKGDLSSESTVSRIRTEHFPLTLESARPSHTSQYLCASSKREGHANTGELFFGEGSRLTVL.

This clone occurred once. The chain has TRBV12-3 or TRBV12-4 and TRBJ1-2, with a weak D call TRBD1 (6 bases). The CDR3 contains 13 residues. Trimming removed 8 bases from V and 4 bases from J, with 14 bases in between. The CDR3 DNA reads as TGTGCCAGCGCCCCGACAGGATCCTATGGCTACACCTTC. Translating it yields CASAPTGSYGYTF.

The V and J genes are TRBV9 and TRBJ2-1, with 7 bases matching TRBD2. This CDR3 is 14 amino acids long. V lost 3 bases to trimming and J lost 5 bases; unmatched junction nucleotides: 5. Germline CDR1 and CDR2: SGDLS and YYNGEE. CDR3 nucleotides: TGTGCCAGCAGCGCCCCTAGCGGCCACAATGAGCAGTTCTTC. This sequence encodes CASSAPSGHNEQFF.

The genes are TRBV28 and TRBJ2-7, with D perhaps TRBD1 (7 bases). V was pared by 2 bases and J by 11 bases, with 13 bases between. Per the germline V gene, CDR1 is MDHEN and CDR2 is SYDVKM. This CDR3 is built from 12 residues. In DNA, the CDR3 is TGTGCCAGCAGTTTAGGGGCGGGGACAGAGTACTTC. Translation gives CASSLGAGTEYF.

V usage is TRBV11-1 and J usage is TRBJ1-1; no clear D gene. The germline CDR1 and CDR2 sequences are SGHAT and FQDESV (reference sequence). Between the trimmed V and J ends, which lost 3 bases and 2 bases, there was a span of 4 bases. The CDR3 is 12 residues long. For the CDR3, the DNA is TGTGCCAGCAGCTTCAGAAACACTGAAGCTTTCTTT. Protein product: CASSFRNTEAFF.

This chain links TRBV5-1 with TRBJ2-1, with D possibly TRBD2 on 6 matching bases. The V end lost 4 bases, the J end lost 9 bases, and 17 bases lay between the germline ends. CDR1 and CDR2 (germline): SGHRS, YFSETQ. The length of the CDR3 is 14 residues. The CDR3 nucleotides are TGCGCCAGCAGCCTAACGGGGGAGGTGGGTGAGCAGTTCTTC. Its protein is CASSLTGEVGEQFF.

The count of this clone is one. The V gene is TRBV18, the J gene TRBJ1-2; D is uncertain. The ends were cut back, 2 bases at V and 8 bases at J, with 12 bases in the middle. The CDR3 contains 13 residues. Germline V CDR1 and CDR2: KGHSH, LQKENI. This CDR3 is CASSPRTGYGYTF. In nucleotides, the CDR3 is TGTGCCAGCTCACCAAGGACGGGGTACGGCTACACCTTC. Combining the CDR3 with reference TRBV18 and TRBJ1-2 gives the whole variable domain NAGVMQNPRHLVRRRGQEARLRCSPMKGHSHVYWYRQLPEEGLKFMVYLQKENIIDESGMPKERFSAEFPKEGPSILRIQQVVRGDSAAYFCASSPRTGYGYTFGSGTRLTVV.

The rearrangement joins TRBV7-9 to TRBJ2-5; 9 nucleotides line up with TRBD1. CDR3 length: 13 residues. Trimming took 8 bases from V and 4 from J; bases not matched to a gene: 5. Germline values: CDR1 SEHNR, CDR2 FQNEAQ (reference sequence). CDR3 in DNA: TGTGCCAGCGGGGACAGGGTCGGAGAGACCCAGTACTTC. Protein product: CASGDRVGETQYF. The full variable domain, its missing parts supplied by reference TRBV7-9 and TRBJ2-5, is DTGVSQNPRHKITKRGQNVTFRCDPISEHNRLYWYRQTLGQGPEFLTYFQNEAQLEKSRLLSDRFSAERPKGSFSTLEIQRTEQGDSAMYLCASGDRVGETQYFGPGTRLLVL.

The chain joins TRBV19 to TRBJ1-5; no clear D. With 5 bases removed from V and 4 bases from J, the gap between germline ends came to 9 bases. CDR1 is LNHDA and CDR2 is SQIVND in the germline V gene (reference sequence). There are 13 residues in the CDR3. CDR3 bases: TGTGCCAGTAGTGGCGGGGAGAATCAGCCCCAGCATTTT. Protein: CASSGGENQPQHF. The entire variable domain, with the rest obtained from reference TRBV19 and TRBJ1-5, is as follows: DGGITQSPKYLFRKEGQNVTLSCEQNLNHDAMYWYRQDPGQGLRLIYYSQIVNDFQKGDIAEGYSVSREKKESFPLTVTSAQKNPTAFYLCASSGGENQPQHFGDGTRLSIL.

V and J are TRBV4-2 and TRBJ2-7, with TRBD2 identical over 13 bases. In germline, CDR1 is LGHNA, CDR2 YNFKEQ. The CDR3 length is 15 residues. V was pared by 5 bases and J by 7 bases, with 8 bases of the junction left unmatched. The CDR3 sequence is CASSDRTSGSGEQYF. Written as DNA, the CDR3 is TGTGCCAGCAGCGATCGGACTAGCGGGAGTGGGGAGCAGTACTTC.

A word on this clone: The same CDR3 arises from other DNA sequences in this sample as well. The chain links TRBV15 to TRBJ2-2; tentatively, D is TRBD1 (6 bases). In germline, CDR1 is LNHNV, CDR2 YYDKDF (reference sequence). The ends were cut back, 6 bases at V and 4 bases at J, with 24 bases in the middle. This CDR3 contains 18 residues. This CDR3 is CATSLEGSWYRATGELFF. Written as DNA, the CDR3 is TGTGCCACCAGTCTAGAGGGCTCTTGGTACAGGGCCACCGGGGAGCTGTTTTTT.

The rearrangement links TRBV5-1 to TRBJ2-7; 12 bases are a match to TRBD2. V trimming: 3 bases; J trimming: 2 bases; junction bases outside the gene matches: 6. This CDR3 contains 16 residues. The germline CDR1 and CDR2 sequences are SGHRS and YFSETQ. CDR3 sequence reads: CASSSGASGRAYEQYF. For the CDR3, the DNA is TGCGCCAGCAGCTCAGGGGCTAGCGGGAGGGCCTACGAGCAGTACTTC.

The genes are TRBV9 and TRBJ2-3, with TRBD1 matching 8 bases. The V and J ends lost 0 bases and 2 bases, in that order; junction bases with no gene match: 2. Germline-derived CDR1 and CDR2 are SGDLS and YYNGEE. The CDR3 totals 15 residues. The CDR3 loop reads CASSVEGQDTDTQYF. CDR3 nucleotides: TGTGCCAGCAGCGTAGAGGGACAGGACACAGATACGCAGTATTTT.